This T cell receptor (beta chain) was captured in a study of blood T cell repertoires in COVID-19. Study-wide context: Sites across the United States, Italy and Spain contributed samples from acute and convalescent COVID-19.

Recruited during active infection, patients (from Seattle) were subsequently followed longitudinally. How the authors handled the data: From reference gene primer amplification, estimates of nucleated cell counts were derived. Sequencing used immunoSEQ multiplex PCR; TCRdb keeps in-frame clones, though not all of them. V and J calls and clone size are those listed in that table; D and trimming were worked out from the DNA. Found here are a few hundred thousand clones, roughly 89% of them singletons; the top ten hold roughly 0.78%. Sequences were obtained from peripheral blood. The receptor's source is a man between 18 and 29 years old with COVID-19, enrolled during active disease.

CDR3 sequence: CACSGNTGELFF. The CDR3 nucleotides read TGTGCCTGTAGCGGAAACACCGGGGAGCTGTTTTTT. The chain recombines TRBV30 with TRBJ2-2, with TRBD2 as a possible D gene (6 bases). The V gene lost 6 bases and the J gene lost 2 bases, with 7 bases spanning the gap. The CDR3 extends over 12 amino acids. Germline-derived CDR1 and CDR2 are GTSNPN and SVGIG (reference sequence). The full variable domain, rest sourced from reference TRBV30 and TRBJ2-2, is SQTIHQWPATLVQPVGSPLSLECTVEGTSNPNLYWYRQAAGRGLQLLFYSVGIGQISSEVPQNLSASRPQDRQFILSSKKLLLSDSGFYLCACSGNTGELFFGEGSRLTVL.